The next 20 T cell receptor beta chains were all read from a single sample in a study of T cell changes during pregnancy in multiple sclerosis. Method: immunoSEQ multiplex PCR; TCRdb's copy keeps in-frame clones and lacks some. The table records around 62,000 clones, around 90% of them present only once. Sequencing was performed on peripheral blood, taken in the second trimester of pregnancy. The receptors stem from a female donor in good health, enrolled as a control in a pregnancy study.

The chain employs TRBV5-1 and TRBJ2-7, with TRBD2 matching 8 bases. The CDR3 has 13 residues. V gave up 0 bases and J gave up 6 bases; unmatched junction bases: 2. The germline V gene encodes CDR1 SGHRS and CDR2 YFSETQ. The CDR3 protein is CASSLARGGEQYF. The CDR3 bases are TGCGCCAGCAGCTTGGCCCGGGGGGGCGAGCAGTACTTC.

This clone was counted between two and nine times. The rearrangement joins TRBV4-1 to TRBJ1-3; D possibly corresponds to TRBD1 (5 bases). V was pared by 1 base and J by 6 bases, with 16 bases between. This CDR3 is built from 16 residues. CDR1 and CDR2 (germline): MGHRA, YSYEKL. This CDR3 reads CASSQGRAGRANTIYF. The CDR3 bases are TGCGCCAGCAGCCAAGGCCGGGCAGGGAGGGCAAACACCATATATTTT.

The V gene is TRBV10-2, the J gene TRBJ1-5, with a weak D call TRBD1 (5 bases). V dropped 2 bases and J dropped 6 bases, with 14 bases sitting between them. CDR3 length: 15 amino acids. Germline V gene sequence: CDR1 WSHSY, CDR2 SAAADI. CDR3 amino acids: CASSEPHRLSQPQHF. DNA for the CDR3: TGCGCCAGCAGTGAGCCCCACAGGTTGAGTCAGCCCCAGCATTTT.

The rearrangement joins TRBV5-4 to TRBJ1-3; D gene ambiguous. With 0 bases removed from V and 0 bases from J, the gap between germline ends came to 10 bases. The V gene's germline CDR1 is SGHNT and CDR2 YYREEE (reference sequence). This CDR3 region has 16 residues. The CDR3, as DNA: TGTGCCAGCAGCTTGGAAGGGAGTCCCTCTGGAAACACCATATATTTT. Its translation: CASSLEGSPSGNTIYF.

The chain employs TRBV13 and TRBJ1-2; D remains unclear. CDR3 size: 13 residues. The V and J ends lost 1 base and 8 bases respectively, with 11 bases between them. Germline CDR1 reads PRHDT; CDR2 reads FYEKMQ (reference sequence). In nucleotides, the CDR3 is TGTGCCAGCAGCTTAGATTCGAAGCGGGGCTACACCTTC. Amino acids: CASSLDSKRGYTF.

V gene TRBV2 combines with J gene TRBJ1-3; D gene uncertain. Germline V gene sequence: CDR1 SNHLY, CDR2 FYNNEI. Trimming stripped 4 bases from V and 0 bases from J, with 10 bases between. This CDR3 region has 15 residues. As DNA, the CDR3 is TGTGCCAGCAGTGTTTTGGCCTCCTCTGGAAACACCATATATTTT. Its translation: CASSVLASSGNTIYF. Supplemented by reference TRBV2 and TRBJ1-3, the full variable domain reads EPEVTQTPSHQVTQMGQEVILRCVPISNHLYFYWYRQILGQKVEFLVSFYNNEISEKSEIFDDQFSVERPDGSNFTLKIRSTKLEDSAMYFCASSVLASSGNTIYFGEGSWLTVV.

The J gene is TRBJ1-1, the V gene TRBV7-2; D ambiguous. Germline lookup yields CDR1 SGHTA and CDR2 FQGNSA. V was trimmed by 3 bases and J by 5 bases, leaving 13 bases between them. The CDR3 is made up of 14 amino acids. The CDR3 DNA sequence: TGTGCCAGCAGCTTTCTTCAGGCGTGGACTGAAGCTTTCTTT. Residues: CASSFLQAWTEAFF.

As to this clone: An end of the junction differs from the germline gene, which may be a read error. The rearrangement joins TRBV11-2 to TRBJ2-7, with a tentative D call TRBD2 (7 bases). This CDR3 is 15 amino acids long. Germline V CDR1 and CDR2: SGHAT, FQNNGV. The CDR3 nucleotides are TGTGCCAGCAGTTTAGGGGAGGGGGATATCTACGAGCAGTACTTC. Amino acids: CASSLGEGDIYEQYF.

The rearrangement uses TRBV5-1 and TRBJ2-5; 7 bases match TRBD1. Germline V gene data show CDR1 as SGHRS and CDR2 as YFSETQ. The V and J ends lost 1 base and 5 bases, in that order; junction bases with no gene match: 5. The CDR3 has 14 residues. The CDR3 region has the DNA TGCGCCAGCAGCTTGACAGGGGCGTGGGAGACCCAGTACTTC. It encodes CASSLTGAWETQYF.

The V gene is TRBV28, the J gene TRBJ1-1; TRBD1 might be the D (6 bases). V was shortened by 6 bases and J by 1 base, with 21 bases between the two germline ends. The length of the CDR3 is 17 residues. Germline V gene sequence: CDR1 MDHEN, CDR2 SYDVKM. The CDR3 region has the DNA TGTGCCAGCAGGGACCGGGGGGGGACATACAAGAACACTGAAGCTTTCTTT. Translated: CASRDRGGTYKNTEAFF.

The CDR3 bases are TGTGCCAGCAGGCCTACAGGGGTGAACACTGAAGCTTTCTTT. Translation gives CASRPTGVNTEAFF. The chain is built from TRBV5-6 and TRBJ1-1; 7 bases fit TRBD1. The CDR3 length is 14 residues. CDR1 SGHDT and CDR2 YYEEEE come from the germline V gene. With V trimmed by 5 bases and J by 0 bases, 4 bases remained unmatched.

The CDR3 DNA is TGTGCCAGCAGTCTAACTTACAGGGGGCTGGCGTATAATGAGCAGTTCTTC. It encodes CASSLTYRGLAYNEQFF. The V call is TRBV27, the J call TRBJ2-1; 9 bases fit TRBD1. CDR3 length: 17 amino acids. The V gene's germline CDR1 is MNHEY and CDR2 SMNVEV (reference sequence). With 5 bases clipped from V and 7 bases from J, the junction kept 15 bases outside the gene matches.

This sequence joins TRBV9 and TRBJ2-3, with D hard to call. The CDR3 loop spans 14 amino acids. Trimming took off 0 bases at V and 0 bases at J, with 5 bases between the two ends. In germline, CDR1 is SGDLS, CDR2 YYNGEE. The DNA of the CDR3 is TGTGCCAGCAGCGTAGCGGGTAGCACAGATACGCAGTATTTT. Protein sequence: CASSVAGSTDTQYF.

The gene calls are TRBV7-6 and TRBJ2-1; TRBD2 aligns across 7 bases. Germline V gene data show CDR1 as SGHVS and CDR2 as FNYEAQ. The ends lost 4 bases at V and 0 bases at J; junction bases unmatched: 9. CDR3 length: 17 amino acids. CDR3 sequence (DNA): TGTGCCAGCAGCTCGACATTAAGCGGGGCCTCCTACAATGAGCAGTTCTTC. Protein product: CASSSTLSGASYNEQFF.

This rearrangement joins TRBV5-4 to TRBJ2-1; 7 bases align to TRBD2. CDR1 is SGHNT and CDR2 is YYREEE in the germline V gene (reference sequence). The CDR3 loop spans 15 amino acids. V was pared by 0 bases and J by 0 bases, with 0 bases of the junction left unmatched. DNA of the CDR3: TGTGCCAGCAGCTTGGGGGGGGGCTCCTACAATGAGCAGTTCTTC. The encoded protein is CASSLGGGSYNEQFF.

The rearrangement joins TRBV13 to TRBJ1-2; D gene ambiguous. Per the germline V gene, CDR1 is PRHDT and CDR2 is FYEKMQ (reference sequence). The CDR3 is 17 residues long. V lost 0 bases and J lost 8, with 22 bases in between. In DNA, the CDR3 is TGTGCCAGCAGCTTAGGGGTAGGTGGCCGACTCGGCGGGGGCTACACCTTC. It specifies CASSLGVGGRLGGGYTF.

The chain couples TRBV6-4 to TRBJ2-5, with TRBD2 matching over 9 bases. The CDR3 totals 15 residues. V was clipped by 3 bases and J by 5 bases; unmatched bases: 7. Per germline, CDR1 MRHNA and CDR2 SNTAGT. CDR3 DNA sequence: TGTGCCAGCAGTGAAGTAGCGGGAGTAGGCGAGACCCAGTACTTC. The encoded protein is CASSEVAGVGETQYF.

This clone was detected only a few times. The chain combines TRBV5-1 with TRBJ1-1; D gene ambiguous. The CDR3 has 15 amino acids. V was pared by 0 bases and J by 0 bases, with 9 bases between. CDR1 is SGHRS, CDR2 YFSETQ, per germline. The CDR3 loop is CASSLGTVMNTEAFF. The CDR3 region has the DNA TGCGCCAGCAGCTTGGGCACGGTAATGAACACTGAAGCTTTCTTT.

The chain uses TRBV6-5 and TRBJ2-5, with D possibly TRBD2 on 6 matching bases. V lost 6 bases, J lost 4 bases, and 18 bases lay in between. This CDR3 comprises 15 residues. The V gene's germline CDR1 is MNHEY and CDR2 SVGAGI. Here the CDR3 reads CASSSLGTFPETQYF. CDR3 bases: TGTGCCAGCAGCTCTCTGGGGACTTTCCCAGAGACCCAGTACTTC.

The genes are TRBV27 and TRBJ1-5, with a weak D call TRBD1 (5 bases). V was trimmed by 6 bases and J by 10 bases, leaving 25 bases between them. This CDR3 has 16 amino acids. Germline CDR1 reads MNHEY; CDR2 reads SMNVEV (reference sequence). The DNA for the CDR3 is TGTGCCAGCAGCCCAACCCCTGGGGAGGGGTTATTACCCCAGCATTTT. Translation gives CASSPTPGEGLLPQHF.